A single sample is the source of the 25 T cell receptor beta chains below, sequenced in a study of blood T cell repertoires in COVID-19. The assay was immunoSEQ multiplex PCR, and TCRdb's table has in-frame clones only and misses some. The data hold more than 300,000 clones, with roughly four fifths observed a single time. Input material: PBMCs or T cells enriched from blood (not recorded which). The receptors here all came from a woman aged 45-59 years who had recovered from COVID-19.

This sequence joins TRBV29-1 and TRBJ2-7; the D gene is possibly TRBD2 (6 bases). The germline V gene encodes CDR1 SQVTM and CDR2 ANQGSEA. With 4 bases removed from V and 0 bases from J, the gap between germline ends came to 13 bases. This CDR3 has 14 residues. CDR3 protein: CSVVGTGSSYEQYF. The CDR3 nucleotides are TGCAGCGTTGTGGGGACTGGAAGCTCCTACGAGCAGTACTTC.

The chain employs TRBV6-5 and TRBJ1-1; TRBD1 aligns across 7 bases. Germline values: CDR1 MNHEY, CDR2 SVGAGI. The CDR3 has 14 residues. V shed 2 bases, J shed 6 bases, and the junction held 6 bases outside the gene matches. In DNA, the CDR3 is TGTGCCAGCAGTTACGCGGACAGGCGGTCTGAAGCTTTCTTT. It specifies CASSYADRRSEAFF.

This chain uses TRBV9 with TRBJ1-3, with 9 positions matching TRBD1. V lost 4 bases and J lost 6; bases outside the gene matches: 11. Per the germline V gene, CDR1 is SGDLS and CDR2 is YYNGEE. The CDR3 has 16 amino acids. CDR3 residues: CASSPGHWTGENTIYF. The CDR3 DNA follows: TGTGCCAGCAGCCCCGGTCACTGGACAGGGGAAAACACCATATATTTT.

The sample holds one count of this clone. The chain has TRBV7-9 and TRBJ1-5; a weak D match, TRBD1 (5 bases). The CDR3 runs 15 residues. Germline V lookup: CDR1 SEHNR, CDR2 FQNEAQ (reference sequence). Trimming took off 3 bases at V and 6 bases at J, with 15 bases between the two ends. The CDR3 coding sequence is TGTGCCAGCAGCTTGGGGGGGATACCCTTTCAGCCCCAGCATTTT. Protein product: CASSLGGIPFQPQHF.

This clone was observed a single time. This chain connects TRBV7-8 to TRBJ1-2, with D tentatively TRBD1 (5 bases). Germline CDR1 reads SGHVS; CDR2 reads FQNEAQ. V was shortened by 3 bases and J by 4 bases, with 15 bases between the two germline ends. The CDR3 has 15 residues. As DNA, the CDR3 is TGTGCCAGCAGCTTTGACAGCCCACAAAGCTATGGCTACACCTTC. Protein product: CASSFDSPQSYGYTF.

The chain combines TRBV5-6 with TRBJ1-1; D unresolved. This CDR3 is 13 amino acids long. The germline CDR1 and CDR2 sequences are SGHDT and YYEEEE. The V and J ends lost 1 base and 8 bases respectively, with 12 bases between them. CDR3 loop: CASSLSSTSEAFF. In DNA, the CDR3 is TGTGCCAGCAGCTTGTCCTCGACTTCCGAAGCTTTCTTT.

The chain carries TRBV19 and TRBJ1-3, with D hard to call. Trimming removed 5 bases at V and 7 bases at J, with 12 bases between. Germline V gene data show CDR1 as LNHDA and CDR2 as SQIVND (reference sequence). There are 13 residues in the CDR3. CDR3 sequence reads: CASSGATANTIYF. The CDR3 DNA reads as TGTGCCAGTAGTGGAGCGACGGCGAACACCATATATTTT.

The chain has TRBV7-7 and TRBJ2-1; 14 nucleotides agree with TRBD2. Germline V gene sequence: CDR1 SSHAT, CDR2 FNYEAQ (reference sequence). V shed 1 base, J shed 6 bases, and the junction held 2 bases outside the gene matches. The CDR3 has 16 amino acids. The CDR3 nucleotides read TGTGCCAGCAGCTTAGGAGGGACTAGCGGGAGCAATGAGCAGTTCTTC. This translates into CASSLGGTSGSNEQFF.

The CDR3 nucleotides are TGCGCCAGCAGCAAAGGATCGACAGGGCCGTTCTATGGCTACACCTTC. Translating it yields CASSKGSTGPFYGYTF. The chain links TRBV4-1 to TRBJ1-2; TRBD1 agrees at 7 bases. Germline V CDR1 and CDR2: MGHRA, YSYEKL. The CDR3 has 16 amino acids. With V trimmed by 5 bases and J by 4 bases, 13 bases remained unmatched.

About this clone: The same CDR3 can be traced to other DNA sequences in this sample. This sequence joins TRBV7-6 and TRBJ2-7, with 9 positions matching TRBD2. Germline lookup yields CDR1 SGHVS and CDR2 FNYEAQ. The CDR3 is 15 residues long. The junction had 2 bases not matched to a gene; V was cut back by 0 bases and J by 2 bases. In DNA form, the CDR3 reads TGTGCCAGCAGCTTAGCTAGCGGGGGAACCTACGAGCAGTACTTC. Translating gives CASSLASGGTYEQYF.

For the CDR3, the DNA is TGTGCCAGCAGCGTAGGGCAGGGTGGGTTTAAGGCTGAAGCTTTCTTT. Its protein product is CASSVGQGGFKAEAFF. J is TRBJ1-1 and V is TRBV9; TRBD1 is a possible D gene (5 bases). The germline V and J ends were trimmed by 0 bases and 6 bases, with 18 bases remaining between them. Germline CDR1 SGDLS, CDR2 YYNGEE. The CDR3 spans 16 residues.

CDR3 residues: CASSLSGGIDNEQFF. The CDR3 coding sequence is TGTGCCAGCAGCTTATCAGGGGGCATCGACAATGAGCAGTTCTTC. The V gene is TRBV7-3, the J gene TRBJ2-1, with 8 bases lining up with TRBD1. The CDR3 is 15 amino acids. CDR1 and CDR2 (germline): SGHTA, FQGTGA. V dropped 2 bases and J dropped 5; count of bases not matched to a gene: 5.

This clone appeared once. The rearrangement joins TRBV20-1 to TRBJ1-1; weak D call: TRBD1 (5 bases). Germline values: CDR1 DFQATT, CDR2 SNEGSKA (reference sequence). This CDR3 has 9 residues. CDR3 sequence (DNA): TGCAGGACTGGGGGGGACGCTTTCTTT. This translates into CRTGGDAFF.

This clone appeared a single time. CDR3 in amino acids: CATYNSFGGAFF. The DNA for the CDR3 is TGTGCCACCTATAATTCCTTCGGAGGGGCTTTCTTT. V usage is TRBV6-5 and J usage is TRBJ1-1, with no clear D. The length of the CDR3 is 12 residues. CDR1 is MNHEY and CDR2 is SVGAGI in the germline V gene. V was pared by 10 bases and J by 11 bases, with 20 bases between.

The chain combines TRBV4-1 with TRBJ2-1, with a tentative D call TRBD1 (5 bases). CDR3 length: 18 amino acids. The V gene's germline CDR1 is MGHRA and CDR2 YSYEKL. Between the trimmed V and J ends, which lost 1 base and 2 bases, there was a span of 18 bases. CDR3 region: CASSQVPLGESAYNEQFF. CDR3 nucleotides: TGCGCCAGCAGCCAAGTCCCATTAGGGGAATCGGCCTACAATGAGCAGTTCTTC.

The CDR3 region is CASNQGAEMNTEAFF. CDR3 nucleotides: TGTGCCAGTAATCAGGGGGCCGAAATGAACACTGAAGCTTTCTTT. The genes are TRBV5-4 and TRBJ1-1, with TRBD1 matching over 8 bases. V gave up 8 bases and J gave up 0 bases; unmatched junction bases: 9. CDR3 length: 15 amino acids. Germline V CDR1 and CDR2: SGHNT, YYREEE (reference sequence).

The V gene is TRBV10-3, the J gene TRBJ1-6; D remains ambiguous. Germline-derived CDR1 and CDR2 are ENHRY and SYGVKD. V was cut by 7 bases and J by 5 bases, with 12 bases left in between. This CDR3 is 14 amino acids long. The CDR3 DNA follows: TGTGCCATCACCCCGCGCCCGAATAATTCACCCCTCCACTTT. Encoded protein: CAITPRPNNSPLHF.

This clone was observed a single time. The chain combines TRBV7-9 with TRBJ1-6; the D gene is possibly TRBD1 (5 bases). The CDR3 length is 16 residues. Germline lookup yields CDR1 SEHNR and CDR2 FQNEAQ (reference sequence). Deletions cut 5 bases from V and 4 bases from J, with 15 bases between. Here the CDR3 reads CASSPYGRGYNSPLHF. CDR3 coding DNA: TGTGCCAGCAGCCCCTACGGCCGGGGGTATAATTCACCCCTCCACTTT.

V is TRBV19 and J is TRBJ2-3; a possible D gene is TRBD1 (5 bases). Germline loops: CDR1 LNHDA, CDR2 SQIVND (reference sequence). V was trimmed by 3 bases and J by 4 bases, leaving 20 bases between them. CDR3 length: 17 amino acids. CDR3 region: CASSIRQGPQTADTQYF. The CDR3 DNA reads TGTGCCAGTAGTATTCGGCAGGGCCCTCAGACTGCAGATACGCAGTATTTT.

V is TRBV29-1 and J is TRBJ2-7, with 8 bases matching TRBD1. V shed 6 bases, J shed 2 bases, and the junction held 6 bases outside the gene matches. This CDR3 has 13 amino acids. Germline CDR1 SQVTM, CDR2 ANQGSEA. The CDR3 here is CSVIGQGTYEQYF. CDR3 sequence (DNA): TGCAGCGTCATCGGACAGGGTACCTACGAGCAGTACTTC.

In DNA form, the CDR3 reads TGTGCCAGCAGCTTGGCAAGAAACACCATATATTTT. Protein product: CASSLARNTIYF. The genes are TRBV5-8 and TRBJ1-3; D is undetermined. This CDR3 contains 12 residues. Germline lookup yields CDR1 SGHTS and CDR2 YDEGEE. Between the trimmed V and J ends, which lost 0 bases and 5 bases, there was a span of 3 bases. The full variable domain, in which reference TRBV5-8 and TRBJ1-3 provide the parts outside the CDR3, is EAGVTQSPTHLIKTRGQQATLRCSPISGHTSVYWYQQALGLGLQFLLWYDEGEERNRGNFPPRFSGRQFPNYSSELNVNALELEDSALYLCASSLARNTIYFGEGSWLTVV.

This clone was picked up one time. J is TRBJ1-3 and V is TRBV4-1; possibly TRBD1 for D (6 bases). The CDR3 has 17 residues. V lost 3 bases, J lost 4 bases, and 19 bases lay in between. Germline V lookup: CDR1 MGHRA, CDR2 YSYEKL. CDR3 DNA: TGCGCCAGCAGCCACTATACCACAGGGTTAGGGGGAAACACCATATATTTT. It translates to CASSHYTTGLGGNTIYF.

The V call is TRBV4-1, the J call TRBJ2-2, with 7 bases matching TRBD2. V trimming: 0 bases; J trimming: 2 bases; junction bases outside the gene matches: 6. CDR3 length equals 17 residues. Germline V CDR1 and CDR2: MGHRA, YSYEKL. DNA for the CDR3: TGCGCCAGCAGCCAAGAATCCGGGACTACAAACACCGGGGAGCTGTTTTTT. Its protein is CASSQESGTTNTGELFF.

The V gene is TRBV30, the J gene TRBJ1-4; D gene ambiguous. The CDR3 consists of 11 residues. Trimming took 2 bases from V and 8 from J, leaving 6 bases between them. Germline V gene sequence: CDR1 GTSNPN, CDR2 SVGIG (reference sequence). DNA of the CDR3: TGTGCCTGGAGTTTTAAAGAAAAACTGTTTTTT. It specifies CAWSFKEKLFF.

The genes are TRBV18 and TRBJ2-3; 8 nucleotides align to TRBD2. V was clipped by 2 bases and J by 6 bases; unmatched bases: 13. Per germline, CDR1 KGHSH and CDR2 LQKENI. This CDR3 has 17 amino acids. CDR3 sequence: CASSPFDLAGVRDTQYF. The CDR3 region has the DNA TGTGCCAGCTCACCATTTGACCTAGCGGGTGTTAGGGATACGCAGTATTTT.